Listed below are T cell receptor beta chains from one sample, sequenced in a study of CD8 T cells in ankylosing spondylitis. TCRdb re-called the 5' RACE reads through MiXCR, storing one row per CDR3 protein. This table holds about 42,000 distinct CDR3 sequences, approximately 2.6% found once. Sequenced: blood, either unsorted or a sorted T cell fraction (not recorded which). Every receptor here comes from a male donor with ankylosing spondylitis or in good health (not recorded which). Both conserved end residues are trimmed from each CDR3.

v_gene	j_gene	CDR3aa
TRBV9	TRBJ2-5	ASSVDTSGEFSQY
TRBV9	TRBJ2-1	ASSVGPAVLAYNEQF
TRBV9	TRBJ2-5	ASSVGQPGETQY
TRBV9	TRBJ1-2	ASSPSAGRDYGYT
TRBV9	TRBJ2-5	ASSVVGQGGETQY
TRBV9	TRBJ2-3	ASSLRGRGSSTDTQY
TRBV9	TRBJ2-7	ASSPRLAESYEQY
TRBV9	TRBJ2-3	ASTPLQGRAIDTQY
TRBV9	TRBJ2-2	ASSGLTGQYTGELF
TRBV9	TRBJ2-1	ASSVAGTSPNEQF
TRBV9	TRBJ2-3	ASSVLLAGSTDTQY
TRBV9	TRBJ1-1	ASSVSVGPEAF
TRBV9	TRBJ2-5	ASSVGRGPEETQY
TRBV9	TRBJ2-1	ASNQGGRFNEQF
TRBV9	TRBJ2-5	ASSVGHGAEETQY
TRBV9	TRBJ1-3	ATSADRGGNTIY
TRBV9	TRBJ2-6	ASSVGLSSGANVLT
TRBV9	TRBJ2-7	ASSLTAGTPPFFSSYEQY
TRBV9	TRBJ2-3	ASSVSASGGSTDTQY
TRBV9	TRBJ1-3	ASSESRTPASNTIY
TRBV9	TRBJ2-2	ASSVALGNTGELF
TRBV9	TRBJ1-4	ASSGGEGLLEKLF
TRBV9	TRBJ2-3	ASSVVIGTDTQY
TRBV9	TRBJ2-1	ASSVSGQDYNEQF
TRBV9	TRBJ2-3	ASSVDQGWADTQY
TRBV9	TRBJ2-3	ASSVGGSGSSDTQY
TRBV9	TRBJ2-3	ASSLRRGRGTTDTQY
TRBV9	TRBJ2-5	ASSVSAGGSETQY
TRBV9	TRBJ2-3	ASSPSRAVTDTQY
TRBV9	TRBJ2-7	ASSAGTSGEQY
TRBV9	TRBJ1-1	ASSVAPGTGEAF
TRBV9	TRBJ2-3	ASSAGPDTQY
TRBV9	TRBJ1-2	ASSSNGGVTHGYT
TRBV9	TRBJ2-4	ASSSAGGGKNIQY
TRBV9	TRBJ2-1	ASSKGIGYEQF
TRBV9	TRBJ2-7	ASSARDRPYEQY
TRBV9	TRBJ2-1	ASSVVPTSAYNEQF
TRBV9	TRBJ2-1	ASSFMTSGNNEQF
TRBV9	TRBJ2-7	ASSRDPESYEQY
TRBV9	TRBJ2-2	ASSIDNTGELF
TRBV9	TRBJ2-7	ASSVEGGSQSAQY
TRBV9	TRBJ2-1	ASSGPTSGRAMSSYNEQF
TRBV9	TRBJ2-1	ASSVAGLNEQF
TRBV9	TRBJ2-3	ASNGGEDTQY
TRBV9	TRBJ1-2	ASSVETGPNYGYT
TRBV9	TRBJ1-5	ASSGEYRDQPQH
TRBV9	TRBJ2-5	ASSVSLRGTETQY
TRBV9	TRBJ2-4	ASSVREQNIQY
TRBV9	TRBJ2-2	ASSPSPTGELF
TRBV9	TRBJ1-5	ASSEDSEYQPQH
TRBV9	TRBJ2-3	ASSSPGEDTQY
TRBV9	TRBJ2-6	ASSADRTGTGANVLT
TRBV9	TRBJ2-1	ASSVVGSVNEQF
TRBV9	TRBJ2-5	ASSVALTGVETQY
TRBV25-1	TRBJ2-5	ASPGEKETQY
TRBV9	TRBJ2-5	ASSVGQGRGETQY
TRBV9	TRBJ2-1	ASSVGRELINEQF
TRBV9	TRBJ1-3	ASSITSSGNTIY
TRBV9	TRBJ2-5	ASSSGHLSVETQY
TRBV9	TRBJ1-4	ASSGGQGAFGTNEKLF